This TCR beta chain was observed in a study of response to subunit inactivated influenza vaccine (dated by TCRdb to the late 2010s). Describing the broader study: The study used deep quantitative T cell receptor repertoire profiling to track responses to a trivalent subunit inactivated influenza vaccine. Study-wide conclusions, independent of this receptor: According to the authors, only a limited number of new T cells may be recruited by each seasonal influenza vaccination.

This clonotype was picked up a small number of times. The antigen it recognizes is unknown. Base quality data are lacking; no much larger clone is found one base away. The library was generated by RT-PCR. The sequencer was an Illumina HiSeq 2500. In TCRdb, the public reads were trimmed at Q25 with fastp and aligned with MiXCR, with productive beta chains retained. Rows with a matching CDR3 protein are joined into one entry that keeps the most common DNA and genes. This sample is represented by about 650,000 distinct CDR3 sequences; approximately 15% of them were singletons. The biggest ten clones account for around 10% of the sample. This receptor was obtained from a man over 45 who received an inactivated influenza vaccine. Donor details come from another sample of the same person, matched by shared clones. This specimen consisted of PBMCs from blood, obtained 12 days after vaccination.

For the CDR3, the sequence is CASSLGDILYEQYF. The DNA sequence is given as TGTGCCAGCAGCTTGGGGGACATCCTTTACGAGCAGTACTTC. This chain is built from TRBV5-5 and TRBJ2-7, with TRBD1 as a weak D call on 6 bases. CDR1 and CDR2, per the germline V gene (reference sequence), are SGHKS and YYEKEE. From the cysteine through the phenylalanine, the CDR3 covers 14 amino acids. The only DNA kept is the CDR3, 42 bases in frame from the first base. The germline ends are 11 bases apart after V is trimmed by 0 bases and J by 4 bases. Full variable domain (CDR3 extended with the reference TRBV5-5 and TRBJ2-7 proteins): DAGVTQSPTHLIKTRGQQVTLRCSPISGHKSVSWYQQVLGQGPQFIFQYYEKEERGRGNFPDRFSARQFPNYSSELNVNALLLGDSALYLCASSLGDILYEQYFGPGTRLTVT.